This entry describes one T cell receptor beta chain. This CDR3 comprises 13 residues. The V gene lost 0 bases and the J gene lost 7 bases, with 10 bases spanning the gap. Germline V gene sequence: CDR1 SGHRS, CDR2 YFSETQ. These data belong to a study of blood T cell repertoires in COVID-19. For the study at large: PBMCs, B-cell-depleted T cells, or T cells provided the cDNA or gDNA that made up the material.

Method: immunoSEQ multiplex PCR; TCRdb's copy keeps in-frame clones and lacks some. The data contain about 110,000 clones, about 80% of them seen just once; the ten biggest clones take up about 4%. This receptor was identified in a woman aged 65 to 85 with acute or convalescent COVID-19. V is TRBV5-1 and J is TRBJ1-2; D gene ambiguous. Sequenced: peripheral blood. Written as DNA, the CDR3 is TGCGCCAGCAGCTTGGCCCGACAAAGTGGCTACACCTTC. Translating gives CASSLARQSGYTF. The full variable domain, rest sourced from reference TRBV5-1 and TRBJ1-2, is KAGVTQTPRYLIKTRGQQVTLSCSPISGHRSVSWYQQTPGQGLQFLFEYFSETQRNKGNFPGRFSGRQFSNSRSEMNVSTLELGDSALYLCASSLARQSGYTFGSGTRLTVV.